The rows below give T cell receptor beta chains drawn from one sample of a study of T cell responses to AZD1222 COVID-19 vaccine. Only in-frame clones appear in the TCRdb table, and some are missing; sequencing was by immunoSEQ multiplex PCR. The sample comprises roughly 120,000 clones, approximately 90% of which are singletons, and 2.5% to 3.5% rests with the top ten. The sequencing here drew on peripheral blood, taken 28 days after the second AZD1222 dose. All receptors come from an adult who received the AZD1222 COVID-19 vaccine. CDR3s include the opening cysteine and the closing phenylalanine or tryptophan. Fields, in order: clone size, V gene, D gene, J gene, CDR3 DNA, CDR3 protein. The D gene is left open where the match is weak. Clone size, where shown, is once, few, many, or a class for clones that have expanded.

-	TRBV6-5	-	TRBJ1-2	TGTGCCAGCAGTTACTCATACCCGGGGGAGAACGATGGCTACACCTTC	CASSYSYPGENDGYTF
-	TRBV6-1	-	TRBJ2-7	TGTGCCAGCAGTGAAAGGGGGACGGGGACCTACGAGCAGTACTTC	CASSERGTGTYEQYF
-	TRBV7-9	-	TRBJ2-5	TGTGCCAGCAGGCCTTTGCCTCAAGAGACCCAGTACTTC	CASRPLPQETQYF
-	TRBV5-1	TRBD1	TRBJ1-1	TGCGCCAGCAGCCTCCAGGGGGGGGACACTGAAGCTTTCTTT	CASSLQGGDTEAFF
-	TRBV5-1	-	TRBJ1-2	TGCGCCAGCAGCTTTACCGCTAACTATGGCTACACCTTC	CASSFTANYGYTF
once	TRBV7-3	TRBD1	TRBJ2-6	TGTGCCAGCAGCTTACCAGGACAGGGGAAGGTCCTGACTTTC	CASSLPGQGKVLTF
once	TRBV6-5	-	TRBJ1-2	TGTGCCAGCAGACGTGGCCAGACAGGAGACTATGGCTACACCTTC	CASRRGQTGDYGYTF
-	TRBV19	-	TRBJ1-3	TGTGCCAGTACTCAGGGACTTCGCTCTGGAAACACCATATATTTT	CASTQGLRSGNTIYF
-	TRBV19	TRBD1	TRBJ1-1	TGTGCCAGTAGTTCTCGACAGGGGGTCGGTACTGAAGCTTTCTTT	CASSSRQGVGTEAFF
-	TRBV6-2/TRBV6-3	TRBD2	TRBJ2-5	TGTGCCAGCAGTAGGGGACTAGCGGCCGCAGAGACCCAGTACTTC	CASSRGLAAAETQYF
-	TRBV19	-	TRBJ1-5	TGTGCCAGTAGTATTGGGTATGCCAATCAGCCCCAGCATTTT	CASSIGYANQPQHF
-	TRBV7-9	-	TRBJ2-1	TGTGCCAGCAGCAAGCTCCGGGGGCCTTGGAATGAGCAGTTCTTC	CASSKLRGPWNEQFF
-	TRBV12-3/TRBV12-4	-	TRBJ1-6	TGTGCCAGCAGTTTTGGTCGGAGCCTCCACTTT	CASSFGRSLHF
-	TRBV15	-	TRBJ1-3	TGTGCCACCAGCATAAACCAGGGAAACACCATATATTTT	CATSINQGNTIYF
-	TRBV30	-	TRBJ1-1	TGTGCCTGGAGTATCCCTTCCTCATGGACGGCGAACACTGAAGCTTTCTTT	CAWSIPSSWTANTEAFF
-	TRBV5-1	-	TRBJ1-3	TGCGCCAGCGTTTCCGAGCCGGGGGGAAACACCATATATTTT	CASVSEPGGNTIYF
-	TRBV6-2/TRBV6-3	-	TRBJ1-2	TGTGCCAGCAGTTACACTTCCGGGGATGGCTACACCTTC	CASSYTSGDGYTF